Listed below are T cell receptor beta chains from one sample, sequenced in a study of T-cell reconstitution after alpha-beta-depleted transplantation in children. TCRdb processed the PCR reads anew with MiXCR; each CDR3 protein has one entry. Found here are about 140,000 distinct CDR3 sequences, 8.5% to 10% of them singletons; the top ten hold less than 20%. Specimen: PBMCs, mostly from graft donor cells, collected 180 days after TCRalphabeta/CD19-depleted stem cell transplant. The receptors originated from a female patient aged 2 to 10 who had a stem cell transplant for congenital amegakaryocytic thrombocytopenia, so the T cells may come from the graft donor. Both conserved end residues are part of each CDR3. A D gene is named only where the DNA matches it firmly. The size field is filled for only some rows; it gives once, few, many or a size class.

size	V	D	J	length	DNA	CDR3
few	TRBV28	-	TRBJ1-4	14	TGTGCCAGCAGTTTAATACAGGGAGGTGAAAAACTGTTTTTT	CASSLIQGGEKLFF
many	TRBV20-1	-	TRBJ2-6	14	TGCAGTGCTAGGTCAGGGTCTGGGGCCAACGTCCTGACTTTC	CSARSGSGANVLTF
few	TRBV4-3	TRBD1	TRBJ2-6	17	TGCGCCAGCAGCCAAAATCTGAGGGGGCCTGGGGCCAACGTCCTGACTTTC	CASSQNLRGPGANVLTF
-	TRBV28	-	TRBJ2-3	15	TGTGCCAGCAGTTTAGGTGGGCCCCGCACAGATACGCAGTATTTT	CASSLGGPRTDTQYF
-	TRBV28	-	TRBJ2-5	18	TGTGCCAGCAGTTTTTACACAGGGACGAACGTAGGCCAAGAGACCCAGTACTTC	CASSFYTGTNVGQETQYF
-	TRBV5-6	TRBD1	TRBJ2-1	15	TGTGCCAGCAGAGAAACAGGGGCCTCCTACAATGAGCAGTTCTTC	CASRETGASYNEQFF
many	TRBV12-3/TRBV12-4	-	TRBJ1-3	13	TGTGCCAGCAGTTTGCAGGAAGGAAACACCATATATTTT	CASSLQEGNTIYF
many	TRBV10-2	TRBD1	TRBJ1-6	14	TGCGCCAGCAGCCGAGGGGGCGCGGATTCACCCCTCCACTTT	CASSRGGADSPLHF
many	TRBV5-6	TRBD2	TRBJ2-5	16	TGTGCCAGCAGCTTGACTACAGCGGGGGGGCCGGAGACCCAGTACTTC	CASSLTTAGGPETQYF
many	TRBV12-3/TRBV12-4	TRBD2	TRBJ2-3	16	TGTGCCAGCAGGGGACTAGCGGAGTCTAGCACAGATACGCAGTATTTT	CASRGLAESSTDTQYF
many	TRBV29-1	TRBD1	TRBJ2-3	17	TGCAGCGTCTATGGACAGGGGAGGTATCTTGGCACAGATACGCAGTATTTT	CSVYGQGRYLGTDTQYF
many	TRBV27	TRBD2	TRBJ2-3	15	TGTGCCAGCAGAACTAGCGGGTATTTCACAGATACGCAGTATTTT	CASRTSGYFTDTQYF
few	TRBV7-9	-	TRBJ2-7	14	TGTGCCAGCAGCTTAGGGGGACCTCCCCTCGAGCAGTACTTC	CASSLGGPPLEQYF
many	TRBV4-3	TRBD2	TRBJ2-7	16	TGCGCCAGCAGCCAAGGTCCGACTAGCGCATTCTACGAGCAGTACTTC	CASSQGPTSAFYEQYF
few	TRBV12-3/TRBV12-4	TRBD2	TRBJ2-2	16	TGTGCCAGCAGCCGATCATGGGGGGGAGGTACCGGGGAGCTGTTTTTT	CASSRSWGGGTGELFF
few	TRBV5-4	TRBD1	TRBJ1-1	16	TGTGCCAGCAGCTGGCGGCCCGGGACAGGGCCGACTGAAGCTTTCTTT	CASSWRPGTGPTEAFF
many	TRBV20-1	TRBD1	TRBJ1-4	15	TGCAGTGCTAGAGTACGGACAGGGACGAGGGAAAAACTGTTTTTT	CSARVRTGTREKLFF
few	TRBV30	TRBD1	TRBJ2-7	14	TGTGCCTGGAGTCTGGGACAGGGGGCGTACGAGCAGTACTTC	CAWSLGQGAYEQYF
many	TRBV20-1	-	TRBJ2-1	14	TGCAGTGCTACAGCGGATTTATGGTACAATGAGCAGTTCTTC	CSATADLWYNEQFF
few	TRBV5-6	-	TRBJ1-4	17	TGTGCCAGCCTGGGGGCAGGGTCGGGATCGTTCGGTGAAAAACTGTTTTTT	CASLGAGSGSFGEKLFF
many	TRBV7-2	-	TRBJ2-1	12	TGTGCCAGCAGCCAACCGTACAATGAGCAGTTCTTC	CASSQPYNEQFF
-	TRBV10-3	TRBD1	TRBJ1-2	13	TGTGCCATCAACGCTGGCCAGGGGGACGGCTACACCTTC	CAINAGQGDGYTF
many	TRBV7-8	-	TRBJ1-3	13	TGTGCCACCACCTGGGGGGCTGGAAACACCATATATTTT	CATTWGAGNTIYF
few	TRBV29-1	TRBD1	TRBJ1-5	12	TGCAGCGTCGGGACAGGGGATCAGCCCCAGCATTTT	CSVGTGDQPQHF